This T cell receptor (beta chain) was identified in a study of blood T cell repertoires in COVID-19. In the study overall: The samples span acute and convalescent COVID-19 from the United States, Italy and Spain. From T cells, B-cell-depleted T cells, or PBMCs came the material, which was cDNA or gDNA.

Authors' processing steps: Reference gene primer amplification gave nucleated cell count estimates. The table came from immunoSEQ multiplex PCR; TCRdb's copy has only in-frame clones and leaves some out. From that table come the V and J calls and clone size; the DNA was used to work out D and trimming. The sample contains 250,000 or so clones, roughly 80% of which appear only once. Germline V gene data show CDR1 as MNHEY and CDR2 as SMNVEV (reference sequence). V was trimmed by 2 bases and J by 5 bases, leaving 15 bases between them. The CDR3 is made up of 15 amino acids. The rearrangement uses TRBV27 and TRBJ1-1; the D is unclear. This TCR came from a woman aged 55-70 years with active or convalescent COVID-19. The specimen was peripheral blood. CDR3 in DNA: TGTGCCAGCAGTTTAAAGGGAGGGCTGGGAACTGAAGCTTTCTTT. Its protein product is CASSLKGGLGTEAFF.